This T cell receptor (beta chain) was sequenced for a study of type 1 regulatory T cells. Turning to the study itself: T-allo10 is a Tr1-enriched, alloantigen-specific CD4 T cell product made in vitro.

As concerns this clonotype: The antigen is undetermined. One end of the junction is discordant with germline, which a read error may explain.

CDR3 length: 17 residues. Germline loops: CDR1 SGHTA, CDR2 FQGNSA. MiXCR, run by TCRdb on the reads, gives a single entry per CDR3 protein. The profile shows tens of thousands of distinct CDR3 sequences, roughly 60% of them singletons. J is TRBJ2-4 and V is TRBV7-2; 10 bases fit TRBD2. Sequencing used cultured non-Tr1 T cells, either the whole culture or a sorted T cell fraction (not recorded which). The receptor was isolated from a human donor in good health. This chain's CDR3 is CASSAPNLAGAQNIQYF. As DNA, the CDR3 is TGTGCCAGCAGCGCACCGAATCTAGCGGGAGCCCAAAACATTCAGTACTTC.